The source of this TCR beta chain is a study of identifying expanded T cells in peripheral blood (dated by TCRdb to the late 2010s). Broadly, across the study: Technical replicates were generated by sequencing separate aliquots of the same genomic DNA pool, and four replicates were compared pairwise.

As concerns this clone: Its antigen has not been determined. No base qualities exist here, and no much larger clone lies one base off it.

TCRbeta CDR3 regions were profiled by bias-controlled multiplex PCR amplification of genomic DNA with the immunoSEQ Assay. Turning to the authors' computational methods: The absolute abundance of each unique TCRbeta CDR3 region was quantified after sequences were collapsed and filtered. Differential abundance was tested with two models: a binomial (Fisher-equivalent) model and a beta-binomial model that adds time-dependent variance fitted from healthy donors. Clones with fewer than 5 combined templates were excluded, and clones with Benjamini-Hochberg FDR below 0.01 were called differentially abundant. Beta-binomial variance was modeled as a function of total template count across the two samples using the form v = (b*log(k)+a)^2. This is the immuneACCESS table as TCRdb keeps it, with only in-frame sequences that have V and J called. A part of the clones is gone; compared with another copy, unresolved V genes explain less than half, and the rest is unexplained. That table gives V, J and clone size, and the DNA gave D and trimming. The sample yields approximately 92,000 clones; roughly 84% were counted once. Less than 5% of the sample is held by the ten biggest clonotypes.

During the collection period, no infections or other immune events were recorded for the healthy donors. Blood repertoires from healthy donors were used as a training cohort for calibrating time-dependent variance in a beta-binomial model of differential abundance of T-cell clones. The training cohort was composed of some ten healthy donors, 3 female and 7 male. The donors were between roughly 25 and 64 years old, with an average age of about 45 years. Obtained from a commercial supplier, whole blood was collected from each healthy donor at three time points set around 14 days apart. For immunosequencing, genomic DNA was extracted from whole blood that had not been sorted. What the work shows at the level of the full study, not this receptor alone: In all healthy donors, the variance in clone template counts between samples taken around 2 weeks apart rose significantly as total template count increased. The authors expected biological variance in healthy repertoires might increase further over much longer intervals such as months to years. Around 1.2 differentially abundant clones were flagged by the binomial model between technical replicates, whereas about 16 and 19 were flagged over approximately two weeks and four weeks, respectively. Across all healthy-donor time intervals, the beta-binomial model significantly cut both the number of clones called differentially abundant and the false-positive rate.

CDR1 MDHEN and CDR2 SYDVKM were looked up in the germline V gene. Reading from cysteine to phenylalanine, the CDR3 counts 12 amino acids. This entry keeps only the CDR3 DNA: 36 bases, framed from base 1. The junction shows trimming of 2 bases on V and 5 bases on J, plus 6 bases between the germline ends. The sample comprised blood. The rearrangement joined TRBV28 to TRBJ2-5; the D gene is perhaps TRBD1, on 5 matching bases. This receptor was identified in a person aged 18 to 70 in good health. The CDR3 reads as follows: CASSLGAETQYF. Here is the DNA: TGTGCCAGCAGTTTAGGGGCGGAGACCCAGTACTTC.